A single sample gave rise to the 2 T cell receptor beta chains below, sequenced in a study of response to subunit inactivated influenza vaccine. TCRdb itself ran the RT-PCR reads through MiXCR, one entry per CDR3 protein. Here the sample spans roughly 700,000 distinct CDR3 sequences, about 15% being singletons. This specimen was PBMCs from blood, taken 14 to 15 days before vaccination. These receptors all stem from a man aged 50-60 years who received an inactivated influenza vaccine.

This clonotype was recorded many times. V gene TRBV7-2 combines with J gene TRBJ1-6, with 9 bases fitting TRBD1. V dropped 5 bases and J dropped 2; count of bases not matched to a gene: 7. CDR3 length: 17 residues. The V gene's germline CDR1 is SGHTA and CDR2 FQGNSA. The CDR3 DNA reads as TGTGCCAGCAGCGAGGACAGGGGCCACCCCTATAATTCACCCCTCCACTTT. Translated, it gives CASSEDRGHPYNSPLHF.

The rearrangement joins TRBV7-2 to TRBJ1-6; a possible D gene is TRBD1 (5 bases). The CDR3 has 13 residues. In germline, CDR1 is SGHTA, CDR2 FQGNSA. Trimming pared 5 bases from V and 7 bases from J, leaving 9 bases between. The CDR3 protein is CASSVRQNSPLHF. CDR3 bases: TGTGCCAGCAGCGTGCGACAGAATTCACCCCTCCACTTT. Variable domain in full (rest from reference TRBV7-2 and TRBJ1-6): GAGVSQSPSNKVTEKGKDVELRCDPISGHTALYWYRQSLGQGLEFLIYFQGNSAPDKSGLPSDRFSAERTGGSVSTLTIQRTQQEDSAVYLCASSVRQNSPLHFGNGTRLTVT.